One sample yielded the 28 T cell receptor beta chains listed below, sequenced in a study of T-cell reconstitution after alpha-beta-depleted transplantation in children. Preparation of the TCRbeta library involved a method that used unique molecular identifiers. In TCRdb, the PCR reads were re-called with MiXCR into one record per CDR3 protein. The sample lists approximately 590,000 distinct CDR3 sequences, 10% to 13% occurring once. The input for sequencing was PBMCs from the stem cell graft donor, taken from the stem cell graft. These receptors were taken from a human donor who donated a stem cell graft to a child with acute myeloid leukemia.

This clonotype was seen a few times. V is TRBV2 and J is TRBJ2-1, with 10 bases aligning to TRBD2. The CDR3 runs to 14 residues. CDR1 and CDR2 from the germline V gene are SNHLY and FYNNEI. The junction had 8 bases not matched to a gene; V was cut back by 8 bases and J by 7 bases. Here the CDR3 reads CASPGLAARNEQFF. DNA for the CDR3: TGTGCCAGCCCCGGACTAGCGGCGCGGAATGAGCAGTTCTTC.

This clonotype appeared a few times. The chain is built from TRBV5-1 and TRBJ1-1; the D is unclear. The CDR3 covers 14 residues. Germline V gene lookup returns CDR1 SGHRS and CDR2 YFSETQ. The V end was cut by 0 bases, the J end by 1 base, with 7 bases between. CDR3 protein: CASSLEGWNTEAFF. CDR3 nucleotide sequence: TGCGCCAGCAGCTTGGAGGGCTGGAACACTGAAGCTTTCTTT.

The V gene is TRBV7-6, the J gene TRBJ2-7; D gene uncertain. The V end lost 2 bases, the J end lost 5 bases, and 7 bases lay between the germline ends. This CDR3 spans 12 amino acids. Germline lookup yields CDR1 SGHVS and CDR2 FNYEAQ. For the CDR3, the DNA is TGTGCCAGCAGCTTAAGGGTCAACGAGCAGTACTTC. Translating it yields CASSLRVNEQYF.

As concerns this clonotype: This clone may be a read error of a much larger clone one base away. The conserved phenylalanine or tryptophan is not found at the CDR3 terminus, so this likely reflects a read error. V gene TRBV18 combines with J gene TRBJ1-2; the D is unclear. Germline V lookup: CDR1 KGHSH, CDR2 LQKENI. This CDR3 is built from 15 residues. Trimming shortened V by 0 bases and J by 0 bases, and 8 bases separated the two germline ends. As DNA, the CDR3 is TGTGCCAGCTCACCACCGTCCACAGCTAACTATGGCTACACCTCC. This codes for CASSPPSTANYGYTS.

This clonotype was counted a few times. This chain connects TRBV5-1 to TRBJ2-7; no clear D. The CDR3 consists of 15 residues. Trimming shortened V by 0 bases and J by 2 bases, and 12 bases separated the two germline ends. Germline CDR1 and CDR2: SGHRS and YFSETQ. CDR3 protein: CASSLDSQVTYEQYF. CDR3 DNA sequence: TGCGCCAGCAGCTTGGACAGCCAAGTAACCTACGAGCAGTACTTC.

This clonotype was seen many times. The chain has TRBV11-3 and TRBJ2-2, with D uncertain. Trimming removed 2 bases at V and 4 bases at J, with 8 bases between. The V gene's germline CDR1 is SGHNT and CDR2 YENEEA. This CDR3 has 14 residues. The CDR3 sequence is CASSLPQRTGELFF. CDR3 DNA: TGTGCCAGCAGCTTACCTCAGCGCACCGGGGAGCTGTTTTTT.

The genes are TRBV20-1 and TRBJ2-7, with D uncertain. Looked up from germline, CDR1 is DFQATT and CDR2 is SNEGSKA (reference sequence). The V and J ends lost 0 bases and 10 bases respectively, with 13 bases between them. This CDR3 has 12 residues. CDR3 region: CSAREDRQRQYF. Here the CDR3 DNA reads TGCAGTGCTAGAGAAGACCGGCAACGACAGTACTTC.

In its sample, this clonotype was seen a few times. J is TRBJ2-7 and V is TRBV12-3 or TRBV12-4; 8 bases map to TRBD1. This CDR3 is 12 amino acids long. The trim removed 7 bases at V and 6 bases at J, leaving 5 bases unmatched. This CDR3 is CASTRTGGEQYF. The CDR3 DNA follows: TGTGCCAGCACCCGAACAGGGGGCGAGCAGTACTTC.

This clonotype was recorded many times. The chain couples TRBV6-5 to TRBJ2-2; 10 nucleotides align to TRBD1. The CDR3 runs to 17 residues. V lost 1 base, J lost 3 bases, and 5 bases stayed unmatched. Germline-derived CDR1 and CDR2 are MNHEY and SVGAGI. CDR3 sequence (DNA): TGTGCCAGCAGTTACTTGACAGGGGGCTCTCACACCGGGGAGCTGTTTTTT. The encoded protein is CASSYLTGGSHTGELFF.

This clonotype was seen ten or more times. The genes are TRBV6-1 and TRBJ1-3; D ambiguous. This CDR3 comprises 15 residues. Germline CDR1 and CDR2: MNHNS and SASEGT. Trimming shortened V by 5 bases and J by 0 bases, and 11 bases separated the two germline ends. The CDR3 is CASSRAGFSGNTIYF. CDR3 nucleotides: TGTGCCAGCAGTAGAGCGGGCTTCTCTGGAAACACCATATATTTT.

This clonotype was seen repeatedly, ten times or more. The CDR3 region is CSASPSWTSGTYEQYF. The CDR3 bases are TGCAGTGCTAGTCCGAGCTGGACTAGCGGGACGTACGAGCAGTACTTC. The chain uses TRBV20-1 and TRBJ2-7, with 12 positions matching TRBD2. V lost 3 bases, J lost 4 bases, and 10 bases stayed unmatched. This CDR3 has 16 residues. Germline CDR1 and CDR2: DFQATT and SNEGSKA (reference sequence).

V gene TRBV6-2 or TRBV6-3 combines with J gene TRBJ2-7; D gene uncertain. Deletions cut 4 bases from V and 0 bases from J, with 22 bases between. CDR3 length equals 18 residues. The germline CDR1 and CDR2 sequences are MNHEY and SVGEGT. The CDR3, as DNA: TGTGCCAGCAGTTCCGACTCCGAATCGGCGGCAAGCTCCTACGAGCAGTACTTC. It yields the protein CASSSDSESAASSYEQYF.

The V and J genes are TRBV28 and TRBJ2-1; TRBD2 aligns across 9 bases. Germline assignment: CDR1 MDHEN and CDR2 SYDVKM. V trimming: 6 bases; J trimming: 5 bases; junction bases outside the gene matches: 8. This CDR3 comprises 15 residues. The CDR3: CASSRVAGENNEQFF. Here the CDR3 DNA reads TGTGCCAGCAGCCGGGTAGCGGGAGAGAACAATGAGCAGTTCTTC.

This chain connects TRBV20-1 to TRBJ1-4; 9 positions agree with TRBD1. The length of the CDR3 is 13 residues. The V and J ends lost 6 bases and 7 bases, in that order; junction bases with no gene match: 6. CDR1 is DFQATT and CDR2 is SNEGSKA in the germline V gene (reference sequence). The CDR3 DNA reads TGCAGTGCCATGACAGGGGGGTTTGAAAAACTGTTTTTT. It yields the protein CSAMTGGFEKLFF.

In its sample, this clonotype was seen a few times. The CDR3 nucleotides are TGTGCCAGCAGTTTATCACGGTCGACAGGGGGCTACACCTTC. Protein: CASSLSRSTGGYTF. The chain carries TRBV27 and TRBJ1-2, with 7 nucleotides matching TRBD1. The CDR3 sequence is 14 residues long. The trim removed 0 bases at V and 8 bases at J, leaving 6 bases unmatched. Germline V gene lookup returns CDR1 MNHEY and CDR2 SMNVEV (reference sequence).

This clonotype was counted many times. The CDR3 nucleotides are TGCAGTGCTAGGCCCAGGGTTGACGTATCGGATACGCAGTATTTT. Protein product: CSARPRVDVSDTQYF. The chain has TRBV20-1 and TRBJ2-3; weak D call: TRBD1 (5 bases). Germline assignment: CDR1 DFQATT and CDR2 SNEGSKA (reference sequence). V dropped 3 bases and J dropped 6 bases, with 19 bases sitting between them. This CDR3 spans 15 amino acids.

This clonotype was found a few times. The chain is built from TRBV10-3 and TRBJ1-4, with D possibly TRBD1 on 6 matching bases. This CDR3 has 12 amino acids. Germline V CDR1 and CDR2: ENHRY, SYGVKD. The germline V and J ends were trimmed by 10 bases and 8 bases, with 14 bases remaining between them. In nucleotides, the CDR3 is TGTGCCACAGGACAGTTAGAAGAAAAACTGTTTTTT. Residues: CATGQLEEKLFF.

This clonotype was counted a few times. The chain couples TRBV12-3 or TRBV12-4 to TRBJ2-1, with TRBD2 identical over 9 bases. The V and J ends lost 7 bases and 4 bases, in that order; junction bases with no gene match: 11. The CDR3 is 16 amino acids. Here the CDR3 reads CASTTRGTSRYNEQFF. CDR3 nucleotide sequence: TGTGCCAGCACCACTAGGGGGACTAGCAGATACAATGAGCAGTTCTTC.

This clonotype was picked up many times. Germline is not matched at one junction end, which may reflect a read error. The gene calls are TRBV7-7 and TRBJ2-1; 11 nucleotides agree with TRBD2. Germline lookup yields CDR1 SSHAT and CDR2 FNYEAQ (reference sequence). The length of the CDR3 is 15 residues. The CDR3 spells CASSAGTSGNNEQFF. CDR3 in DNA: TGTGCTAGCAGCGCCGGGACTAGCGGCAACAATGAGCAGTTCTTC.

The chain carries TRBV19 and TRBJ2-7, with 8 bases that match TRBD1. With V trimmed by 0 bases and J by 2 bases, 9 bases remained unmatched. The CDR3 consists of 17 residues. CDR1 is LNHDA, CDR2 SQIVND, per germline (reference sequence). The CDR3 nucleotides are TGTGCCAGTAGTATAGAGGCCGGGACAGGACCCACCTACGAGCAGTACTTC. Protein sequence: CASSIEAGTGPTYEQYF.

Ten or more counts support this clonotype. The chain combines TRBV12-3 or TRBV12-4 with TRBJ2-6; D is unclear. The CDR3 consists of 13 residues. Trimming shortened V by 6 bases and J by 1 base, and 4 bases separated the two germline ends. CDR3 bases: TGTGCCAGCAGACCATCTGGGGCCAACGTCCTGACTTTC. This gives the protein CASRPSGANVLTF.

The chain employs TRBV7-2 and TRBJ2-5; a possible D gene is TRBD2 (6 bases). CDR1 is SGHTA and CDR2 is FQGNSA in the germline V gene. CDR3 length: 14 residues. V shed 4 bases and J shed 3 bases, with 12 bases lying between them. DNA for the CDR3: TGTGCCAGCAGCTCGCGGACTATTAAAGAGACCCAGTACTTC. Its protein is CASSSRTIKETQYF.

In its sample, this clonotype was seen a few times. This chain joins TRBV14 and TRBJ2-7; D is unresolved. The CDR3 has 12 amino acids. Trimming took off 1 base at V and 7 bases at J, with 8 bases between the two ends. The germline gives CDR1 SGHDN, CDR2 FVKESK. This CDR3 is CASSQVGWEQYF. CDR3 bases: TGTGCCAGCAGCCAAGTCGGGTGGGAGCAGTACTTC.

This clonotype turned up a few times. Here the CDR3 DNA reads TGTGCCAGCAGGGTGAAACTAGCGGGAAACACCGGGGAGCTGTTTTTT. Translation gives CASRVKLAGNTGELFF. The V and J genes are TRBV6-1 and TRBJ2-2; 10 bases fit TRBD2. This CDR3 region has 16 residues. Germline V gives CDR1 MNHNS, CDR2 SASEGT. The trim removed 6 bases at V and 2 bases at J, leaving 6 bases unmatched.

This chain uses TRBV12-3 or TRBV12-4 with TRBJ2-3; a weak D match, TRBD2 (5 bases). Trimming removed 5 bases from V and 3 bases from J, with 9 bases in between. This CDR3 has 13 amino acids. The CDR3 coding sequence is TGTGCCAGCAGTCCCCGGAGGACAGATACGCAGTATTTT. Translated, it gives CASSPRRTDTQYF.

This clonotype has more than one count but fewer than ten. The chain is built from TRBV6-1 and TRBJ2-7; a weak D match, TRBD2 (6 bases). From germline, CDR1 is MNHNS and CDR2 SASEGT. Trimming left V 6 bases short and J 1 base short, with 10 bases between. The CDR3 totals 13 residues. The CDR3 sequence: CASRTRESYEQYF. CDR3 sequence (DNA): TGTGCCAGCAGGACTAGGGAGTCCTACGAGCAGTACTTC.

This clonotype has a count of ten or more. The chain employs TRBV5-1 and TRBJ2-1; possibly TRBD2 for D (6 bases). The CDR3 runs to 14 residues. V lost 4 bases, J lost 7 bases, and 15 bases lay in between. Per the germline V gene, CDR1 is SGHRS and CDR2 is YFSETQ. The CDR3 DNA follows: TGCGCCAGCAGCCCGGGGACTGACGGGAATGAGCAGTTCTTC. Amino acids: CASSPGTDGNEQFF.

This clonotype showed up many times. The chain employs TRBV20-1 and TRBJ1-5; D possibly corresponds to TRBD1 (6 bases). Per germline, CDR1 DFQATT and CDR2 SNEGSKA (reference sequence). Trimming took off 5 bases at V and 2 bases at J, with 13 bases between the two ends. This CDR3 region has 14 residues. In DNA, the CDR3 is TGCAGTGCTCCTGGGGGGCTAGGCAATCAGCCCCAGCATTTT. This gives the protein CSAPGGLGNQPQHF.